A single sample gave rise to the 5 T cell receptor beta chains below, sequenced in a study of preoperative IRX-2 immunotherapy in early breast cancer. Sequencing was performed with immunoSEQ multiplex PCR; in TCRdb, only in-frame clones are kept and a portion is missing. The data contain around 3,400 clones, about four fifths of them singletons. Sample treatment: preoperative locoregional IRX-2 cytokine immunotherapy. The sample consisted of tumor tissue, taken after IRX-2 immunotherapy. All receptors derive from a human donor with breast cancer.

V usage is TRBV11-3 and J usage is TRBJ2-2; 7 bases match TRBD1. Germline V gene sequence: CDR1 SGHNT, CDR2 YENEEA. This CDR3 contains 16 residues. Trimming removed 4 bases from V and 4 bases from J; junction bases left unmatched: 9. The DNA of the CDR3 is TGTGCCAGCAGCTCATTTCAGGGGGTCGGCACCGGGGAGCTGTTTTTT. Encoded protein: CASSSFQGVGTGELFF.

This clone appeared a single time. The V call is TRBV19, the J call TRBJ1-1, with a tentative D call TRBD1 (5 bases). The germline V gene encodes CDR1 LNHDA and CDR2 SQIVND (reference sequence). The CDR3 runs to 16 residues. Trimming shortened V by 5 bases and J by 0 bases, and 16 bases separated the two germline ends. The CDR3 coding sequence is TGTGCCAGTAGTCTCAGAGGGTTAGGGGTGAACACTGAAGCTTTCTTT. Its translation is CASSLRGLGVNTEAFF.

The rearrangement links TRBV5-1 to TRBJ1-1, with TRBD1 matching 11 bases. Per germline, CDR1 SGHRS and CDR2 YFSETQ. V trimming: 0 bases; J trimming: 0 bases; junction bases outside the gene matches: 4. The CDR3 length is 17 residues. The CDR3 DNA reads as TGCGCCAGCAGCTTGGGTGGGACAGGGGGGATGAACACTGAAGCTTTCTTT. It encodes CASSLGGTGGMNTEAFF. Full variable domain (missing parts from reference TRBV5-1 and TRBJ1-1): KAGVTQTPRYLIKTRGQQVTLSCSPISGHRSVSWYQQTPGQGLQFLFEYFSETQRNKGNFPGRFSGRQFSNSRSEMNVSTLELGDSALYLCASSLGGTGGMNTEAFFGQGTRLTVV.

J is TRBJ1-5 and V is TRBV5-1, with 7 bases fitting TRBD1. There are 14 residues in the CDR3. CDR1 and CDR2 (germline): SGHRS, YFSETQ. Trimming removed 0 bases from V and 5 bases from J; junction bases left unmatched: 2. The CDR3 spells CASSLEGGDQPQHF. The CDR3 DNA reads as TGCGCCAGCAGCTTGGAAGGGGGCGATCAGCCCCAGCATTTT.

The CDR3 sequence is CASRGRLYGYTF. The CDR3 DNA reads TGTGCCAGCAGGGGACGTCTCTATGGCTACACCTTC. This sequence joins TRBV14 and TRBJ1-2; a possible D gene is TRBD1 (5 bases). The CDR3 sequence is 12 residues long. V dropped 6 bases and J dropped 4 bases, with 9 bases sitting between them. Per germline, CDR1 SGHDN and CDR2 FVKESK.